This T cell receptor beta chain was captured in a study of cytomegalovirus exposure and HLA in healthy donors. Study conclusions and caveats: Most CMV-associated TCR beta chains appeared HLA-restricted in a later analysis. Presence/absence analysis assumed near-uniform sequencing depth across donors.

Regarding this clone: What it binds is not known.

With 60 Vbeta and 13 Jbeta primers, the PCR was carried out. Measured with immunoSEQ multiplex PCR; TCRdb has only the in-frame clones, and not every one. The table lists around 94,000 clones, approximately 76% of them singletons, with 15% to 20% in the top ten. Germline CDR1 SGHRS, CDR2 YFSETQ. V was shortened by 2 bases and J by 1 base, with 10 bases between the two germline ends. This CDR3 comprises 16 residues. V and J are TRBV5-1 and TRBJ1-6; D unclear. Sequenced: PBMCs. This clonotype was sampled from a woman aged 55-70 years in good health and CMV-seropositive. The CDR3 nucleotides read TGCGCCAGCAGCTTTGGAGGGTCGTCCTATAATTCACCCCTCCACTTT. Its protein is CASSFGGSSYNSPLHF.